This TCR beta chain is drawn from a study of T-cell memory formation after mild COVID-19 (dated by TCRdb to the early 2020s). General notes on the study: Most TCR sequence clusters were specific to one of the two donors. The cohort was made up of two young adult volunteers, one female and one male, who were previously healthy. In two donors, T-cell clones that expanded and contracted after mild COVID-19 were tracked by sequencing TCRalpha and TCRbeta repertoires over time.

Study-wide conclusions, independent of this receptor: The study covered only a couple of mild cases, and larger cohorts including severe cases with pre-infection samples were considered necessary. Balanced CD4/CD8 phenotypes were observed for clones contracting from day 15 to 85, whereas a bias towards CD4+ was observed for a second wave of clones expanding from day 15 to 37. Contracting CD4+ clones appeared mostly in the CM and EM memory subsets, whereas CD8+ clones were enriched in EMRA. Whether the second-wave clones peaking on day 37 were SARS-CoV-2 specific was not confirmed. Some responding clones were detected in pre-infection memory, which suggested that pre-existing cross-reactive memory T cells had joined the SARS-CoV-2 response.

There are many counts of this clonotype. The specificity of this receptor is unknown. No quality values exist for individual bases; no much larger clone is one base distant. Ficoll-Paque density gradient centrifugation was used to isolate PBMCs. The CDR3 covers 16 residues, taking in both the cysteine and the phenylalanine. Only CDR3 DNA remains: 48 bases, in frame from the first base. Taken from the germline V gene, the CDR1 and CDR2 loops are SGDLS and YYNGEE. V lost 0 bases and J lost 5 bases, and the count of bases not matched to a germline gene is 4. Sequenced on an Illumina NovaSeq 6000. cDNA libraries for TCRalpha and TCRbeta were prepared by 5'RACE using constant-segment primers, with sample barcodes and unique molecular identifiers added. RNA was extracted from every sample with Trizol reagent. The libraries were amplified in two PCR steps, and the second step added a second sample barcode and Illumina TruSeq adapters. Sequencing of libraries was performed on an Illumina NovaSeq with 2 x 150 bp paired-end reads. The study's processing was this. With migec v1.2.7, reads were demultiplexed and then collapsed into UMI-guided consensus sequences. With mixcr v2.1.11, UMI consensuses were aligned to TRA and TRB V and J templates and assembled into clonotypes. A clonotype was counted as expanded or contracted only if both edgeR and NoisET called the change significant, with noise models trained on biological replicates. edgeR calls used a false discovery rate-adjusted p below 0.01 and a log2 fold-change threshold of 1. PCA with hierarchical clustering of max-normalized trajectories of the 1000 most abundant clonotypes was used as exploratory dynamics analysis. Separately sequenced CD4+ and CD8+ repertoires were used to assign the CD4 or CD8 phenotype of responding clones. TCRdb itself trimmed the public reads at Q25 with fastp, ran MiXCR and retained productive beta chains. Entries that share a CDR3 protein sequence are merged under the most common genes and DNA. TCRdb's processing, not the study's, gives the V and J calls here. The sample table contains around 34,000 distinct CDR3 sequences; only one count was recorded for roughly 7.2% of them. The biggest ten clones account for approximately 29% of the sample.

Sequences were obtained from PBMCs or a T cell subset sorted from them (not recorded which). Recombination connected TRBV9 to TRBJ2-3; 12 bases in the middle match TRBD2. The TCR originated in a man younger than 35 who had mild COVID-19 (a few samples of this study predate the infection). The sample titles of this study are shuffled in the database, so cell type and time point are left out; the donor was told from shared clones. The CDR3 protein is CASSVARLAGEDTQYF. The bases read TGTGCCAGCAGCGTAGCGAGACTAGCGGGAGAAGATACGCAGTATTTT. Supplemented by the reference TRBV9 and TRBJ2-3 proteins around the CDR3, the complete variable domain is DSGVTQTPKHLITATGQRVTLRCSPRSGDLSVYWYQQSLDQGLQFLIQYYNGEERAKGNILERFSAQQFPDLHSELNLSSLELGDSALYFCASSVARLAGEDTQYFGPGTRLTVL.